The subject of this entry is one T cell receptor (beta chain). This clone has only a few counts. Its binding antigen is unknown. Base qualities are missing; no much larger clone stands one base away. This entry comes from a study of blood T cell repertoires in COVID-19 (TCRdb year 2020). Background on the whole study: Samples covering the acute and convalescent phases of COVID-19 were provided by collaborators in the United States, Italy and Spain. The material from the prospective study consisted of cDNA or gDNA derived from T cells, B-cell-depleted T cells, or PBMCs. Subjects who had been exposed to COVID-19, were actively infected with it, or had recovered from it provided the deeply sampled blood TCRbeta repertoires that made up the dataset. The repertoires were released in a freely available public database intended as a resource for research on the immune response to SARS-CoV-2. Samples came from the ongoing ImmuneRACE study (first 160 participants) plus 1,254 subjects from 6 global collaborators. Nearly every sample came with metadata listing a de-identified subject ID, COVID-19 status, age in years and sex. Where available, HLA class I and class II types were obtained from metadata supplied by the sample provider rather than from assay-based typing.

TCRbeta CDR3 regions were amplified from genomic DNA by means of the immunoSEQ Assay, a bias-controlled multiplex PCR. The paper's processing steps were these. Within the assay, amplification of reference gene primers was used to estimate how many nucleated cells each sample contained. To quantify the absolute abundance of each unique TCRbeta CDR3 rearrangement, sequence reads were collapsed and filtered. For each sample, productive Simpson clonality was calculated by taking the square root of Simpson's diversity index across productive rearrangements. The table was pulled from immuneACCESS by TCRdb, which kept in-frame rearrangements only. Such tables lose some clones; where checked, under half of the loss comes from unresolved V genes, and the rest has no known cause. The D gene and trimming were derived from the DNA, and the V and J assignments and clone size from that table. In this sample the table shows 200,000 to 250,000 clones, roughly 86% of which occur a single time. The top ten clonotypes cover around a tenth of the sample.

Enrolling through a virtual design, the prospective study's participants ranged in age from roughly 18 to 90 years and lived across approximately 25 United States geographic areas. In the prospective study, participants were assigned to cohorts based on the clinical history participants reported in a screening survey and a study questionnaire. In the prospective study, mobile phlebotomists collected whole blood, serum and a nasopharyngeal or oropharyngeal swab from each participant. Participants in the prospective study had the option to provide additional blood draws and questionnaires over a 2-month period. Before DNA extraction, prospective study blood samples were shipped either frozen or at room temperature. Broader findings and caveats from the paper: The quantity of clinical and demographic metadata differed by source and by participant and was supplied without curation.

The cysteine opens and the phenylalanine closes a CDR3 of 13 amino acids. Only the CDR3 portion is preserved as DNA: 39 bases, with reading frame beginning at the first base. Sequences MNHEY (CDR1) and SMNVEV (CDR2) are obtained from the germline V gene (reference sequence). The junction shows trimming of 6 bases on V and 0 bases on J, plus 6 bases between the germline ends. The sequence came from a man aged 18-30 years with acute COVID-19. The sample consisted of PBMCs or T cells enriched from blood (not recorded which). The rearranged chain carries TRBV27 and TRBJ1-3; a tentative D match to TRBD1 spans 5 bases. The DNA sequence is as follows: TGTGCCAGCAGAGGGGTCTCTGGAAACACCATATATTTT. Translated, this is CASRGVSGNTIYF.